This T cell receptor beta chain came from a study of blood T cell repertoires in COVID-19. Under the authors' procedure: Amplification with reference gene primers provided the estimates of nucleated cell counts. Measured with immunoSEQ multiplex PCR; TCRdb has only the in-frame clones, and not every one. From that table come the V and J calls and clone size; the DNA was used to work out D and trimming. The repertoire includes approximately 150,000 clones, around 81% of them detected once, and around 5.9% sits in the top ten. The J segment lost 4 bases and the V segment lost 8 bases, leaving 9 bases of the junction unmatched. The germline CDR1 and CDR2 sequences are MDHEN and SYDVKM. The CDR3 totals 14 residues.

V usage is TRBV28 and J usage is TRBJ1-2; TRBD1 aligns across 8 bases. Specimen: PBMCs or T cells enriched from blood (not recorded which). The source is a man aged 40-49 years who had recovered from COVID-19. The DNA of the CDR3 is TGTGCCAGCCTGGGACAGGAAGTAGGCTATGGCTACACCTTC. Amino acids: CASLGQEVGYGYTF.